This section outlines one T cell receptor beta chain sequence together with its context. The sort gate was single viable CD3+CD4+CD8-CD45RO+ cells for memory CD4+ T cells. Some clones are missing from TCRdb's copy, which holds only in-frame ones; the method was immunoSEQ multiplex PCR. Of roughly 67,000 clones in the sample, 76% are singletons; the top ten hold around 4.3%. This entry is derived from a study of memory CD4+ T cells and cytomegalovirus serostatus. Germline CDR1 and CDR2: SGHAT and FQNNGV. V lost 7 bases and J 6 bases, leaving 16 bases between the germline ends. The CDR3 is made up of 14 amino acids.

The chain couples TRBV11-2 to TRBJ2-1; TRBD1 or TRBD2 may be the D gene (5 bases each). The specimen sequenced was memory CD4+ T cells from blood. The source of this sequence is an adult in good health and CMV-seropositive. The CDR3 DNA reads TGTGCCAGCACCATCGGATTAGGGACCAATGAGCAGTTCTTC. Translation: CASTIGLGTNEQFF.